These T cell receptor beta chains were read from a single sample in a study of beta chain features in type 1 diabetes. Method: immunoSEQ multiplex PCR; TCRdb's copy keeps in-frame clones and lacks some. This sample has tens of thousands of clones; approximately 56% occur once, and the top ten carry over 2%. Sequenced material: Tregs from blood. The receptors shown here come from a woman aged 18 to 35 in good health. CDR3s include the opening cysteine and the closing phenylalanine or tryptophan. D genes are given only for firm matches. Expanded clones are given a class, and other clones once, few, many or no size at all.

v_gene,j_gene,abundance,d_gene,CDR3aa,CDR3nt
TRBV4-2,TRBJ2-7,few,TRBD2,CASSRETTGTSAYEQYF,TGTGCCAGCAGCCGGGAAACTACCGGGACTAGCGCCTACGAGCAGTACTTC
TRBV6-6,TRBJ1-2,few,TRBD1,CASSYGQGSGGYTF,TGTGCCAGCAGTTACGGACAGGGGTCGGGAGGCTACACCTTC
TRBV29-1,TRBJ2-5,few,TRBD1,CSVRTGSTAQETQYF,TGCAGCGTGAGGACAGGATCGACCGCTCAAGAGACCCAGTACTTC
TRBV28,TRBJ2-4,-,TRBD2,CASSLPGTSGRNIQYF,TGTGCCAGCAGTTTACCCGGGACTAGCGGGAGAAACATTCAGTACTTC
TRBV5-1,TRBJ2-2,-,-,CASSLGQNTGELFF,TGCGCCAGCAGCTTGGGACAGAACACCGGGGAGCTGTTTTTT
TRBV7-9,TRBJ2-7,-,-,CASRGAETYEQYF,TGTGCCAGCCGCGGAGCGGAGACCTACGAGCAGTACTTC
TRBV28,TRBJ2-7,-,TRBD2,CASRLGSLAGVQQYF,TGTGCCAGCAGATTAGGGTCGCTAGCGGGAGTTCAGCAGTACTTC
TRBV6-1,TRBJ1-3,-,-,CASSDRAGNTIYF,TGTGCCAGCAGTGACAGGGCAGGAAACACCATATATTTT
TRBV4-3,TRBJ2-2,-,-,CASSQDYGSIGAGELFF,TGCGCCAGCAGCCAAGATTACGGGAGTATCGGCGCCGGGGAGCTGTTTTTT
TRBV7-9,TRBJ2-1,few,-,CASSFDRRYVDEQFF,TGTGCCAGCAGCTTCGACAGGCGGTATGTAGATGAGCAGTTCTTC
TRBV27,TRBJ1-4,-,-,CASSLAGVATNEKLFF,TGTGCCAGCAGTTTAGCGGGGGTTGCAACTAATGAAAAACTGTTTTTT
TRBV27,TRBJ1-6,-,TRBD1,CASSFASGGVSPLHF,TGTGCCAGCAGTTTTGCATCAGGGGGAGTCTCACCCCTCCACTTT
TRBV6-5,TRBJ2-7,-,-,CASSVMRSYEQYF,TGTGCCAGCAGTGTAATGAGGAGTTACGAGCAGTACTTC
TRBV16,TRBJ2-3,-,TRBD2,CASSKGLASTDTQYF,TGTGCCAGCAGCAAAGGACTAGCGAGCACAGATACGCAGTATTTT
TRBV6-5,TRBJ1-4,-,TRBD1,CASRSRGTGGVKLFF,TGTGCCAGCAGGTCCAGAGGGACAGGGGGCGTGAAACTGTTTTTT
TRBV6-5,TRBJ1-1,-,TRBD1,CASSSGGIVTEAFF,TGTGCCAGCAGTTCAGGGGGAATCGTCACTGAAGCTTTCTTT
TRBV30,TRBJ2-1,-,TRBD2,CAWSAGLAGERSYNEQFF,TGTGCCTGGAGTGCCGGACTAGCGGGAGAACGGTCCTACAATGAGCAGTTCTTC
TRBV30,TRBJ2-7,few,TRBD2,CACTLRTSGRSYEQYF,TGTGCCTGCACTCTCCGGACTAGCGGGCGTTCCTACGAGCAGTACTTC
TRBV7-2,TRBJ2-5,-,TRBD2,CASSRLAGQETQYF,TGTGCCAGCAGTAGACTAGCGGGACAAGAGACCCAGTACTTC
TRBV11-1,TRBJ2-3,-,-,CASSFSDTQYF,TGTGCCAGCAGCTTTAGCGATACGCAGTATTTT
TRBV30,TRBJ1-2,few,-,CAWSRSARGGRF,TGTGCCTGGAGTCGCAGCGCTCGAGGGGGTCGTTTC
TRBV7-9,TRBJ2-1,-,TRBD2,CASSLGPAGGDNEQFF,TGCGCCAGCAGCTTAGGGCCAGCGGGGGGGGACAATGAGCAGTTCTTC
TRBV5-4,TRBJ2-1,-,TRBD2,CASSAGTHSGRSNEQFF,TGTGCCAGCAGCGCCGGGACCCATAGCGGGAGGAGCAATGAGCAGTTCTTC
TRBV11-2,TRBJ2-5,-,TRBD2,CASSPGLAGGPGETQYF,TGTGCCAGCAGCCCGGGACTAGCGGGAGGGCCGGGGGAGACCCAGTACTTC
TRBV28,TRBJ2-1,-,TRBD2,CASSSPGTSGSHHSAGEQFF,TGTGCCAGCAGCTCACCCGGGACTAGCGGGAGTCATCATTCCGCCGGTGAGCAGTTCTTC
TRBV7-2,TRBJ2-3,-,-,CASSTRTTATDTQYF,TGTGCCAGCAGCACCCGGACTACAGCCACAGATACGCAGTATTTT
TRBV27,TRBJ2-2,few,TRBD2,CASSLSLAGATGELFF,TGTGCCAGCAGTTTAAGTCTAGCGGGAGCCACCGGGGAGCTGTTTTTT
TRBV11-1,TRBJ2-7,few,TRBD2,CASSSGLENYEQYF,TGTGCCAGCAGCTCGGGACTAGAGAATTACGAGCAGTACTTC
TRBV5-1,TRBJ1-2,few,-,CASSLRQNYGYTF,TGCGCCAGCAGCTTGAGACAGAACTATGGCTACACCTTC
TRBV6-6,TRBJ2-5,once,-,CASTAEGTQYF,TGTGCCAGCACTGCGGAGGGGACCCAGTACTTC
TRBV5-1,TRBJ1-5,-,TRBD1,CASSLQGLNQPQHF,TGCGCCAGCAGCTTACAGGGGTTAAATCAGCCCCAGCATTTT
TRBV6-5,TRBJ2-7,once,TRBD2,CASSYGGSYYEQYF,TGTGCCAGCAGTTACGGCGGGAGTTACTACGAGCAGTACTTC
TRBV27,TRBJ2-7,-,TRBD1,CASSSLGTGLYEQYF,TGTGCCAGCAGTTCTCTGGGGACAGGGCTCTACGAGCAGTACTTC
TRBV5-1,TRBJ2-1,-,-,CASSLRNGGYNEQFF,TGCGCCAGCAGCTTGCGGAACGGAGGCTACAATGAGCAGTTCTTC
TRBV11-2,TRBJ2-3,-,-,CASSLPTDTQYF,TGTGCCAGCAGCCTCCCCACAGATACGCAGTATTTT
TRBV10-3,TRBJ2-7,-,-,CAISESGTYEQYF,TGTGCCATCAGCGAATCGGGTACCTACGAGCAGTACTTC
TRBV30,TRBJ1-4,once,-,CAWERTSEKLFF,TGTGCCTGGGAAAGGACATCTGAAAAACTGTTTTTT
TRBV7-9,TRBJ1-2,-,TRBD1,CASSETTGAGYTF,TGTGCCAGCAGCGAAACGACAGGGGCCGGCTACACCTTC
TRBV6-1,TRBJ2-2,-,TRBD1,CASRDIRGRTGELFF,TGTGCCAGCAGAGACATCAGGGGGCGAACCGGGGAGCTGTTTTTT
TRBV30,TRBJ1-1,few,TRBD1,CAWSVLDRAAFF,TGTGCCTGGAGTGTATTGGACAGGGCCGCTTTCTTT
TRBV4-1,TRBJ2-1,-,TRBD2,CASSPLGRLASYNEQFF,TGCGCCAGCAGCCCCCTCGGACGACTAGCGTCCTACAATGAGCAGTTCTTC
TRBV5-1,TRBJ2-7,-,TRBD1,CASSSGQGTEQYF,TGCGCCAGCAGCTCTGGACAGGGAACCGAGCAGTACTTC
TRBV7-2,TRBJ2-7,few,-,CASSTRVAYEQYF,TGTGCCAGCAGCACCCGGGTTGCCTACGAGCAGTACTTC
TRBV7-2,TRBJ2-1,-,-,CASLPLIKDRNNEQFF,TGTGCCAGCTTACCCCTCATAAAGGACAGAAACAATGAGCAGTTCTTC
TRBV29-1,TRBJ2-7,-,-,CSVENRDEQYF,TGCAGCGTAGAGAACAGAGACGAGCAGTACTTC
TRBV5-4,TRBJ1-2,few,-,CASSFQGDYGYTF,TGTGCCAGCAGCTTTCAGGGCGACTATGGCTACACCTTC
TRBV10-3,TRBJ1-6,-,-,CAISGRLSDSPLHF,TGTGCCATCAGCGGCCGGTTGAGCGATTCACCCCTCCACTTT
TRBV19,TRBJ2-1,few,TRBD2,CASSLSGRRGGNEQFF,TGTGCCAGTAGTCTCTCGGGACGCCGGGGGGGTAATGAGCAGTTCTTC
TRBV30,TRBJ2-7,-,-,CAWYRVLQGEQYF,TGTGCCTGGTACCGGGTGCTCCAAGGCGAGCAGTACTTC
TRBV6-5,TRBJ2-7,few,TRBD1,CASSYSINRGEQYF,TGTGCCAGCAGTTACTCGATTAACAGGGGGGAGCAGTACTTC
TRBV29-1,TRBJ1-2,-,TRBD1,CSLSGTGPKGYTF,TGCAGCCTATCCGGGACAGGACCCAAGGGCTACACCTTC
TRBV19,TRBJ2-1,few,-,CASSSRDTSYNEQFF,TGTGCCAGTAGTTCCCGGGATACCTCCTACAATGAGCAGTTCTTC
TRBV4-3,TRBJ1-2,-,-,CASSRDNPRVTPNYGYTF,TGCGCCAGCAGCCGAGACAATCCCCGGGTTACCCCAAACTATGGCTACACCTTC
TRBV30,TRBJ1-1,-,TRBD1,CAWSEGRGMNTEAFF,TGTGCCTGGAGTGAGGGCAGGGGGATGAACACTGAAGCTTTCTTT
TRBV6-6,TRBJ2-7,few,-,CASRQRESYEQYF,TGTGCCAGCAGACAACGGGAGTCTTACGAGCAGTACTTC
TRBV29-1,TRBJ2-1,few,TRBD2,CSAEGLAGDNQQFF,TGCAGCGCCGAGGGACTAGCGGGAGATAATCAGCAGTTCTTC
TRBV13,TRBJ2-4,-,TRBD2,CASSLAGRLGKNIQYF,TGTGCCAGCAGCTTAGCCGGGAGGCTCGGCAAAAACATTCAGTACTTC
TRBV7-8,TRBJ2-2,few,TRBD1,CASSFQGGHNTGELFF,TGTGCCAGCAGCTTTCAAGGGGGCCACAACACCGGGGAGCTGTTTTTT
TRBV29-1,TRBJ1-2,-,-,CSVGTPPYGYTF,TGCAGCGTTGGAACACCCCCCTATGGCTACACCTTC
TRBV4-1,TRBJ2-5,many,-,CASSQVGGRETQYF,TGCGCCAGCAGCCAAGTCGGGGGTAGGGAGACCCAGTACTTC